This T cell receptor beta chain was captured in a study of cytomegalovirus exposure and HLA in healthy donors. Study-level results: The study found most TCR sequences rare, yet found some public TCRs in many donors.

As for this clone: Its antigen is unknown.

Primers included in the PCR were 60 Vbeta and 13 Jbeta primers. Sequencing was performed with immunoSEQ multiplex PCR; in TCRdb, only in-frame clones are kept and a portion is missing. Of fewer than 250,000 clones in the sample, around 81% were seen once. Germline V CDR1 and CDR2: MNHEY, SVGAGI. The CDR3 spans 15 residues. V lost 6 bases and J 2 bases, leaving 17 bases between the germline ends. The sequence was collected from a woman aged 45-59 years in good health and CMV-seropositive. V gene TRBV6-5 combines with J gene TRBJ2-7; the D gene is possibly TRBD1 (5 bases). The specimen was PBMCs. The CDR3 nucleotides are TGTGCCAGCAGGGACCGACAGTATTCCGCCTACGAGCAGTACTTC. Its protein product is CASRDRQYSAYEQYF.